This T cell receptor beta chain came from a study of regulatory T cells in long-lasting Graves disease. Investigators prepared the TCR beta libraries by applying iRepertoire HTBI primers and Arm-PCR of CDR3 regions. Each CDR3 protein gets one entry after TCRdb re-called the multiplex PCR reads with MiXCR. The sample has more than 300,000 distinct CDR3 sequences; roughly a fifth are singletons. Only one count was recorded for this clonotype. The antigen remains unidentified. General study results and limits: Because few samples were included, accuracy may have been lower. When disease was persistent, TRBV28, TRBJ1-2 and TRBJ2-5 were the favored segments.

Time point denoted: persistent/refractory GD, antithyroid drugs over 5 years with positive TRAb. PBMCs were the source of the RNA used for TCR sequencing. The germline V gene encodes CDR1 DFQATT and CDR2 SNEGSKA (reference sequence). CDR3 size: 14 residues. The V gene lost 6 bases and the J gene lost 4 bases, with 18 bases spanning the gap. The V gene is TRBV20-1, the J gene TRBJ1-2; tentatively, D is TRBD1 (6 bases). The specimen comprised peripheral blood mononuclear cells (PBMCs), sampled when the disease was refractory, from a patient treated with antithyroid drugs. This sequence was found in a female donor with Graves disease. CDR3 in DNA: TGCAGTGCAGAGCCTGGGGGGGGCCTCTATGGCTACACCTTC. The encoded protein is CSAEPGGGLYGYTF.